What follows are 26 T cell receptor beta chains derived from one specimen sequenced in a study of blood T cell repertoires in COVID-19. Sequencing was performed with immunoSEQ multiplex PCR; in TCRdb, only in-frame clones are kept and a portion is missing. The table shows 150,000 to 200,000 clones, with more than 65% occurring only once. Specimen: PBMCs or T cells enriched from blood (not recorded which). These receptors were collected from a man aged 50 to 60 who had recovered from COVID-19.

This clone appeared a few times. The J gene is TRBJ1-1, the V gene TRBV11-1; 8 bases fit TRBD1. V shed 5 bases and J 8 bases; nucleotides not matched to a gene: 13. Per germline, CDR1 SGHAT and CDR2 FQDESV (reference sequence). The CDR3 runs to 15 residues. The CDR3 bases are TGTGCCAGCAGCCAGTACCGCCGTAGACAGGGGGAAGCTTTCTTT. Protein product: CASSQYRRRQGEAFF. Complete variable domain (other parts from reference TRBV11-1 and TRBJ1-1): EAEVAQSPRYKITEKSQAVAFWCDPISGHATLYWYRQILGQGPELLVQFQDESVVDDSQLPKDRFSAERLKGVDSTLKIQPAELGDSAMYLCASSQYRRRQGEAFFGQGTRLTVV.

This chain joins TRBV3-1 (or the pseudogene TRBV3-2) and TRBJ1-2; D remains unclear. The CDR3 contains 12 residues. Between the trimmed V and J ends, which lost 4 bases and 4 bases, there was a span of 7 bases. The germline V gene has CDR1 LGHDT and CDR2 YNNKEL (reference sequence). The CDR3 nucleotides read TGTGCCAGCAGCCTCCCAGGCTATGGCTACACCTTC. Residues: CASSLPGYGYTF.

The V and J genes are TRBV4-1 and TRBJ1-4; no reliable D call. This CDR3 is built from 16 residues. CDR1 is MGHRA, CDR2 YSYEKL, per germline. V dropped 3 bases and J dropped 0 bases, with 11 bases sitting between them. The CDR3 is CASSQFLSATNEKLFF. CDR3 nucleotide sequence: TGCGCCAGCAGCCAGTTCCTGAGTGCAACTAATGAAAAACTGTTTTTT.

The gene calls are TRBV6-6 and TRBJ1-5; D unresolved. The V end lost 2 bases, the J end lost 0 bases, and 11 bases lay between the germline ends. CDR3 length: 16 residues. CDR1 and CDR2 (germline): MNHNY, SVGAGI (reference sequence). The CDR3 is CASSYTTGDSNQPQHF. For the CDR3, the DNA is TGTGCCAGCAGTTACACCACCGGGGATAGCAATCAGCCCCAGCATTTT.

The genes are TRBV7-9 and TRBJ2-1, with D possibly matching TRBD2 (5 bases). CDR3 length equals 13 residues. Germline lookup yields CDR1 SEHNR and CDR2 FQNEAQ (reference sequence). Between the trimmed V and J ends, which lost 1 base and 7 bases, there was a span of 8 bases. CDR3 in DNA: TGTGCCAGCAGCTTAGGAGCGGCGAATGAGCAGTTCTTC. Translated: CASSLGAANEQFF.

The chain employs TRBV30 and TRBJ1-2; TRBD1 agrees at 9 bases. Germline CDR1 GTSNPN, CDR2 SVGIG (reference sequence). The CDR3 runs 14 residues. V gave up 2 bases and J gave up 6 bases; unmatched junction bases: 7. CDR3 sequence: CAWSTGGVSNGYTF. CDR3 in DNA: TGTGCCTGGAGTACAGGGGGCGTCTCAAATGGCTACACCTTC.

There are a few counts of this clone. The CDR3 is CASSPSLEGDGYTF. The CDR3 nucleotides are TGTGCCAGCTCACCTAGTCTCGAGGGAGATGGCTACACCTTC. The chain links TRBV18 to TRBJ1-2; D call uncertain. Trimming took off 3 bases at V and 6 bases at J, with 14 bases between the two ends. The CDR3 sequence is 14 residues long. CDR1 and CDR2 from the germline V gene are KGHSH and LQKENI.

This clone was seen a few times. The rearrangement uses TRBV25-1 and TRBJ2-1; TRBD1 aligns across 7 bases. CDR1 MGHDK and CDR2 SYGVNS come from the germline V gene. Trimming cost V 1 base and J 5 bases; bases outside gene matches: 5. This CDR3 comprises 15 residues. CDR3 DNA: TGTGCCAGCAGTGAATCAACAGGGGCCCACAATGAGCAGTTCTTC. Its translation: CASSESTGAHNEQFF.

Only a few counts were recorded for this clone. CDR3 coding DNA: TGTGCCAGCAGCCTAGTATCGAGGAATTCACCCCTCCACTTT. Encoded protein: CASSLVSRNSPLHF. The chain employs TRBV14 and TRBJ1-6, with D hard to call. The V and J ends lost 4 bases and 7 bases respectively, with 11 bases between them. In germline, CDR1 is SGHDN, CDR2 FVKESK. The CDR3 covers 14 residues. The variable domain in full, completed from reference TRBV14 and TRBJ1-6, reads EAGVTQFPSHSVIEKGQTVTLRCDPISGHDNLYWYRRVMGKEIKFLLHFVKESKQDESGMPNNRFLAERTGGTYSTLKVQPAELEDSGVYFCASSLVSRNSPLHFGNGTRLTVT.

This chain links TRBV25-1 with TRBJ2-3; 10 nucleotides line up with TRBD2. The germline CDR1 and CDR2 sequences are MGHDK and SYGVNS. CDR3 size: 16 residues. With V trimmed by 4 bases and J by 2 bases, 6 bases remained unmatched. CDR3 nucleotide sequence: TGTGCCAGCAGTGGAGAGCGGGGGGGATCCACAGATACGCAGTATTTT. Amino acids: CASSGERGGSTDTQYF. Using reference TRBV25-1 and TRBJ2-3 for the parts outside the CDR3, the full variable domain is EADIYQTPRYLVIGTGKKITLECSQTMGHDKMYWYQQDPGMELHLIHYSYGVNSTEKGDLSSESTVSRIRTEHFPLTLESARPSHTSQYLCASSGERGGSTDTQYFGPGTRLTVL.

This clone was detected a few times. The chain combines TRBV9 with TRBJ1-3; 9 nucleotides agree with TRBD1. After removal of 0 bases from V and 4 bases from J, the junction contained 5 bases not matched to a gene. The germline V gene encodes CDR1 SGDLS and CDR2 YYNGEE. This CDR3 comprises 16 residues. The CDR3 reads CASSVGGTGLGNTIYF. The CDR3 DNA sequence: TGTGCCAGCAGCGTAGGTGGGACAGGGCTGGGAAACACCATATATTTT.

The chain couples TRBV5-1 to TRBJ2-3; 10 bases align to TRBD2. Germline loops: CDR1 SGHRS, CDR2 YFSETQ. The CDR3 spans 16 residues. V trimming: 3 bases; J trimming: 2 bases; junction bases outside the gene matches: 6. CDR3 sequence (DNA): TGCGCCAGCAGCTCCCTAGCGGGGGTAAACACAGATACGCAGTATTTT. It translates to CASSSLAGVNTDTQYF.

The CDR3 reads CASSPLRNSMNTEAFF. In DNA form, the CDR3 reads TGTGCCAGCAGCCCACTCCGGAACAGTATGAACACTGAAGCTTTCTTT. The chain couples TRBV3-1 (or the pseudogene TRBV3-2) to TRBJ1-1; D not certain. CDR3 size: 16 residues. Germline CDR1 LGHDT, CDR2 YNNKEL (reference sequence). V was trimmed by 4 bases and J by 0 bases, leaving 15 bases between them.

The CDR3 here is CASGRQGGQPQHF. The CDR3 DNA follows: TGCGCCAGCGGCCGACAGGGCGGTCAGCCCCAGCATTTT. The V and J genes are TRBV23-1 and TRBJ1-5, with TRBD1 matching over 7 bases. TRBV23-1 is noted as an ORF with a role that remains uncertain. The CDR3 sequence is 13 residues long. With V trimmed by 8 bases and J by 6 bases, 7 bases remained unmatched.

The chain has TRBV5-1 and TRBJ2-7, with TRBD1 as a possible D gene (6 bases). With 7 bases removed from V and 5 bases from J, the gap between germline ends came to 16 bases. This CDR3 is 13 amino acids long. Germline V gene sequence: CDR1 SGHRS, CDR2 YFSETQ. The CDR3 spells CASGYYPGDEQYF. The CDR3 DNA reads TGCGCCAGCGGGTATTACCCAGGGGACGAGCAGTACTTC.

The rearrangement links TRBV28 to TRBJ2-7; 7 nucleotides align to TRBD1. V lost 4 bases to trimming and J lost 0 bases; unmatched junction nucleotides: 6. The germline gives CDR1 MDHEN, CDR2 SYDVKM. This CDR3 has 15 amino acids. This CDR3 is CASSSIPGGSYEQYF. CDR3 nucleotide sequence: TGTGCCAGCAGTTCGATTCCAGGGGGCTCCTACGAGCAGTACTTC.

V usage is TRBV10-2 and J usage is TRBJ1-5; D remains ambiguous. Germline V gives CDR1 WSHSY, CDR2 SAAADI. This CDR3 comprises 14 residues. Trimming stripped 2 bases from V and 0 bases from J, with 5 bases between. CDR3 region: CASSEPGSNQPQHF. The DNA of the CDR3 is TGCGCCAGCAGTGAGCCGGGTAGCAATCAGCCCCAGCATTTT.

The V gene is TRBV30, the J gene TRBJ1-6; unclear D gene. In germline, CDR1 is GTSNPN, CDR2 SVGIG (reference sequence). The CDR3 spans 12 residues. The V gene lost 3 bases and the J gene lost 8 bases, with 8 bases spanning the gap. The CDR3 protein is CAWRFSDSPLHF. The CDR3 bases are TGTGCCTGGAGATTTAGCGATTCACCCCTCCACTTT.

The CDR3 DNA sequence: TGTGCCAGCAGGGGGGGGCAGGCTAATGAAAAACTGTTTTTT. The encoded protein is CASRGGQANEKLFF. This chain links TRBV6-5 with TRBJ1-4; D is perhaps TRBD1 (6 bases). V was pared by 6 bases and J by 3 bases, with 11 bases between. The germline gives CDR1 MNHEY, CDR2 SVGAGI. The CDR3 contains 14 residues.

V gene TRBV2 combines with J gene TRBJ2-7; 8 positions agree with TRBD2. The CDR3 contains 13 residues. The ends lost 4 bases at V and 2 bases at J; junction bases unmatched: 1. The germline gives CDR1 SNHLY, CDR2 FYNNEI. For the CDR3, the DNA is TGTGCCAGCAGTGGCGGGGGGCCCTACGAGCAGTACTTC. It encodes CASSGGGPYEQYF. Full variable domain (rest looked up from reference TRBV2 and TRBJ2-7): EPEVTQTPSHQVTQMGQEVILRCVPISNHLYFYWYRQILGQKVEFLVSFYNNEISEKSEIFDDQFSVERPDGSNFTLKIRSTKLEDSAMYFCASSGGGPYEQYFGPGTRLTVT.

This chain connects TRBV5-1 to TRBJ2-7; tentatively, D is TRBD2 (5 bases). Trimming took off 2 bases at V and 3 bases at J, with 12 bases between the two ends. CDR1 is SGHRS and CDR2 is YFSETQ in the germline V gene. This CDR3 has 14 amino acids. CDR3 sequence: CASSLEGGYYEQYF. The CDR3 DNA reads as TGCGCCAGCAGCTTAGAGGGCGGATACTACGAGCAGTACTTC.

The table lists this clone with a few counts. The genes are TRBV27 and TRBJ2-3; weak D call: TRBD1 (6 bases). Germline-derived CDR1 and CDR2 are MNHEY and SMNVEV (reference sequence). Trimming removed 3 bases at V and 1 base at J, with 17 bases between. This CDR3 is built from 17 residues. In nucleotides, the CDR3 is TGTGCCAGCAGTTTCAAGACAGGACCCGGTGGCACAGATACGCAGTATTTT. Protein product: CASSFKTGPGGTDTQYF.

This clone was observed once. The chain couples TRBV5-5 to TRBJ1-3; no firm D call. The length of the CDR3 is 14 residues. Germline V gene lookup returns CDR1 SGHKS and CDR2 YYEKEE (reference sequence). V lost 0 bases, J lost 0 bases, and 4 bases lay in between. This CDR3 is CASSLDNSGNTIYF. The CDR3 region has the DNA TGTGCCAGCAGCTTGGATAACTCTGGAAACACCATATATTTT.

CDR3 nucleotide sequence: TGTGCCAGTATGACAGGGAAACAAGAGACCCAGTACTTC. Translated: CASMTGKQETQYF. V and J are TRBV6-6 and TRBJ2-5, with 7 bases fitting TRBD1. From germline, CDR1 is MNHNY and CDR2 SVGAGI (reference sequence). This CDR3 has 13 amino acids. V lost 9 bases and J lost 2; bases outside the gene matches: 6.

This clone was counted ten times or more. The rearrangement links TRBV7-9 to TRBJ1-6; possible D gene TRBD1, 6 bases. Germline-derived CDR1 and CDR2 are SEHNR and FQNEAQ (reference sequence). This CDR3 has 14 amino acids. The V end was cut by 3 bases, the J end by 7 bases, with 10 bases between. CDR3 sequence: CASSFPGGNSPLHF. CDR3 bases: TGTGCCAGCAGCTTCCCTGGGGGCAATTCACCCCTCCACTTT.

This clone showed up just once. J is TRBJ2-4 and V is TRBV2; the match to TRBD1 covers 10 bases. This CDR3 is built from 12 residues. After removal of 10 bases from V and 5 bases from J, the junction contained 2 bases not matched to a gene. The V gene's germline CDR1 is SNHLY and CDR2 FYNNEI. CDR3 in amino acids: CATGQGENIQYF. The CDR3 DNA reads TGTGCCACTGGACAGGGGGAAAACATTCAGTACTTC. The full variable domain, its missing parts supplied by reference TRBV2 and TRBJ2-4, is EPEVTQTPSHQVTQMGQEVILRCVPISNHLYFYWYRQILGQKVEFLVSFYNNEISEKSEIFDDQFSVERPDGSNFTLKIRSTKLEDSAMYFCATGQGENIQYFGAGTRLSVL.